The TCR beta chain described here comes from a study of molecular identifiers for immune sequencing clone quantification. TCRdb redid the calling of the PCR reads with MiXCR, one entry per CDR3 protein. The sample shows approximately 90,000 distinct CDR3 sequences, around a fifth of them seen only once. Naive CD8 T cells underwent sorting with the CD8+CD4-CCR7+CD45RA+ definition. Study results and limitations: Detectable among 800,000 to 1,000,000 naive cells, according to reports, was Jurkat TCR RNA spiked in from one cell. Clones with over 20 RNA copies captured over 98% of effector molecules but under 1% of naive ones.

Remarks on this clonotype: Its antigen is unknown. Just one base apart from a much larger clone, this may be a read error.

The CDR3 contains 19 residues. Germline lookup yields CDR1 SEHNR and CDR2 FQNEAQ (reference sequence). The clonotype originates from a human donor in good health. Some libraries in this study had Jurkat cell RNA spiked in. This chain links TRBV7-9 with TRBJ1-5; TRBD1 might be the D (5 bases). Sequencing was done on a sample of naive CD8+ T cells from blood, with Jurkat cell RNA spiked in. The sample's subset: FACS-sorted CD8+CD4-CCR7+CD45RA+ naive T cells. CDR3 in amino acids: CASSPRRTGDADSNRPQHF. As DNA, the CDR3 is TGTGCCAGCAGCCCGAGGCGAACCGGGGACGCAGATAGCAATCGGCCCCAGCATTTT.